Listed here are 10 T cell receptor beta chains from one sample, sequenced in a study of immune evolution from preneoplasia to lung adenocarcinoma. Here immunoSEQ multiplex PCR was the method, and the copy in TCRdb shows in-frame clones only, minus some. Of some 14,000 clones in the sample, more than 80% were seen once. What was sequenced was FFPE minimally invasive lung adenocarcinoma tissue. These receptors originate from a person aged 65 to 79 with lung adenocarcinoma.

J is TRBJ1-6 and V is TRBV6-1, with D unclear. Germline V gene sequence: CDR1 MNHNS, CDR2 SASEGT. There are 16 residues in the CDR3. V gave up 1 base and J gave up 0 bases, with 7 bases separating them. The CDR3 sequence: CASSEVMSSYNSPLHF. CDR3 DNA sequence: TGTGCCAGCAGTGAAGTGATGAGCTCCTATAATTCACCCCTCCACTTT.

The gene calls are TRBV7-9 and TRBJ2-3; possibly TRBD1 or TRBD2 for D (5 bases each). CDR1 and CDR2 (germline): SEHNR, FQNEAQ (reference sequence). The V and J ends lost 5 bases and 0 bases respectively, with 15 bases between them. CDR3 length: 16 amino acids. The CDR3 coding sequence is TGTGCCAGCAGCCCATGGGGGAGCGCTAGCACAGATACGCAGTATTTT. It is translated as CASSPWGSASTDTQYF.

Only a few counts were recorded for this clone. This chain connects TRBV5-4 to TRBJ2-7, with TRBD1 identical over 8 bases. The CDR3 runs to 13 residues. CDR1 is SGHNT, CDR2 YYREEE, per germline (reference sequence). V shed 3 bases and J 3 bases; nucleotides not matched to a gene: 2. CDR3 loop: CASSWDRSYEQYF. In DNA form, the CDR3 reads TGTGCCAGCAGCTGGGACAGGAGCTACGAGCAGTACTTC.

This chain joins TRBV11-3 and TRBJ2-7, with 7 nucleotides matching TRBD1. This CDR3 is built from 13 residues. Trimming took 1 base from V and 6 from J; bases not matched to a gene: 3. CDR1 is SGHNT and CDR2 is YENEEA in the germline V gene. CDR3 in amino acids: CASSLGGQREQYF. The CDR3 DNA follows: TGTGCCAGCAGCTTAGGGGGACAGCGCGAGCAGTACTTC.

V gene TRBV28 combines with J gene TRBJ2-7, with 13 bases that match TRBD2. The germline V gene has CDR1 MDHEN and CDR2 SYDVKM. This CDR3 region has 15 residues. J gave up 4 bases and V 5 bases, and 5 bases lay outside the gene matches. CDR3 protein: CASSTRTSGSYEQYF. The CDR3 DNA reads as TGTGCCAGCAGTACGCGGACTAGCGGGAGTTACGAGCAGTACTTC.

This clone has a single count. The genes are TRBV25-1 and TRBJ1-6; D gene uncertain. Germline V CDR1 and CDR2: MGHDK, SYGVNS. The CDR3 loop spans 12 amino acids. V lost 7 bases and J 6 bases, leaving 7 bases between the germline ends. CDR3 sequence: CASNNGNSPLHF. The CDR3 DNA is TGTGCCAGCAACAACGGTAATTCACCCCTCCACTTT.

In its sample, this clone was seen once. The chain links TRBV30 to TRBJ1-6; maybe TRBD1 (6 bases). This CDR3 is built from 16 residues. Germline V gene data show CDR1 as GTSNPN and CDR2 as SVGIG (reference sequence). Trimming pared 0 bases from V and 4 bases from J, leaving 13 bases between. The CDR3 DNA reads TGTGCCTGGAGTGTACCCCGGACAGCTTATAATTCACCCCTCCACTTT. Its translation: CAWSVPRTAYNSPLHF.

Here the CDR3 DNA reads TGTGCCAGCAGCTTAGCGCCGGGAACCTACGAGCAGTACTTC. Encoded protein: CASSLAPGTYEQYF. The chain is built from TRBV7-9 and TRBJ2-7; tentative D call: TRBD2 (5 bases). The CDR3 loop spans 14 amino acids. The germline V gene has CDR1 SEHNR and CDR2 FQNEAQ (reference sequence). The germline V and J ends were trimmed by 0 bases and 2 bases, with 8 bases remaining between them.

The chain uses TRBV5-6 and TRBJ1-2; perhaps TRBD1 as D (6 bases). V lost 4 bases and J lost 8, with 12 bases in between. Germline-derived CDR1 and CDR2 are SGHDT and YYEEEE. This CDR3 has 12 residues. DNA of the CDR3: TGTGCCAGCAGCGAGAACAGGGTCGGCTACACCTTC. The encoded protein is CASSENRVGYTF.

The gene calls are TRBV6-1 and TRBJ2-1, with D uncertain. This CDR3 spans 14 amino acids. Germline V gene lookup returns CDR1 MNHNS and CDR2 SASEGT. V lost 6 bases, J lost 0 bases, and 9 bases lay in between. CDR3 nucleotides: TGTGCCAGCAGACGACAAGGCTCCTACAATGAGCAGTTCTTC. Translating gives CASRRQGSYNEQFF.